Below, 19 T cell receptor beta chains from the same sample are listed, as sequenced in a study of cytomegalovirus exposure and HLA in healthy donors. The PCR employed 60 Vbeta primers together with 13 Jbeta primers. TCRdb keeps only in-frame clones here, not all; method: immunoSEQ multiplex PCR. Seen here are 150,000 to 180,000 clones, approximately 80% observed once, and the top ten hold 6.6%. Sample: PBMCs. Source of these receptors: a woman in her 50s in good health and CMV-seropositive.

V usage is TRBV1 and J usage is TRBJ2-2; the table's D call, TRBD2, was not checked against the DNA. TRBV1 counts as a pseudogene. The CDR3 sequence is 18 residues long. CDR3 coding DNA: TGCACCAGCAGCCAAGATGACCTGGCGGGGGGACCCAGCGGGGAGCTGTTTTTT. Translating gives CTSSQDDLAGGPSGELFF.

This sequence joins TRBV19 and TRBJ1-2, with D perhaps matching TRBD1 (5 bases). The V gene's germline CDR1 is LNHDA and CDR2 SQIVND (reference sequence). The CDR3 sequence is 15 residues long. V was pared by 1 base and J by 4 bases, with 13 bases between. Written as DNA, the CDR3 is TGTGCCAGTAGTATAGGGGGCGGCAGGCTCTATGGCTACACCTTC. Protein product: CASSIGGGRLYGYTF.

The chain employs TRBV7-9 and TRBJ2-1; D possibly corresponds to TRBD2 (7 bases). V was clipped by 3 bases and J by 5 bases, with 17 bases between them. Germline CDR1 is SEHNR and CDR2 is FQNEAQ (reference sequence). The CDR3 runs to 16 residues. The CDR3 DNA sequence: TGTGCCAGCAGCTTCTACGGGGGGCTAGGGCACAATGAGCAGTTCTTC. Its protein is CASSFYGGLGHNEQFF.

This chain joins TRBV5-5 and TRBJ2-6; 9 bases match TRBD1. The trim removed 4 bases at V and 2 bases at J, leaving 7 bases unmatched. Looked up from germline, CDR1 is SGHKS and CDR2 is YYEKEE (reference sequence). The CDR3 has 17 amino acids. This chain's CDR3 is CASSPGTGIPGANVLTF. The CDR3 DNA reads as TGTGCCAGCAGCCCCGGGACAGGGATCCCTGGGGCCAACGTCCTGACTTTC. Looking up the rest from reference TRBV5-5 and TRBJ2-6 gives the full variable domain: DAGVTQSPTHLIKTRGQQVTLRCSPISGHKSVSWYQQVLGQGPQFIFQYYEKEERGRGNFPDRFSARQFPNYSSELNVNALLLGDSALYLCASSPGTGIPGANVLTFGAGSRLTVL.

The V gene is TRBV15, the J gene TRBJ1-1; 9 bases match TRBD1. In germline, CDR1 is LNHNV, CDR2 YYDKDF (reference sequence). CDR3 length: 14 amino acids. V lost 0 bases, J lost 11 bases, and 7 bases stayed unmatched. The CDR3 loop reads CATSREQGAAMAFF. CDR3 DNA: TGTGCCACCAGCAGAGAACAGGGGGCAGCTATGGCTTTCTTT. Full variable domain (outside the CDR3, taken from reference TRBV15 and TRBJ1-1): DAMVIQNPRYQVTQFGKPVTLSCSQTLNHNVMYWYQQKSSQAPKLLFHYYDKDFNNEADTPDNFQSRRPNTSFCFLDIRSPGLGDTAMYLCATSREQGAAMAFFGQGTRLTVV.

The V and J genes are TRBV19 and TRBJ1-1; 7 bases are a match to TRBD1. Per the germline V gene, CDR1 is LNHDA and CDR2 is SQIVND (reference sequence). This CDR3 is built from 16 residues. With V trimmed by 0 bases and J by 1 base, 5 bases remained unmatched. The CDR3 reads CASSIDGTERNTEAFF. The CDR3 DNA sequence: TGTGCCAGTAGTATAGATGGGACAGAGAGGAACACTGAAGCTTTCTTT.

The CDR3 DNA reads as TGTGCTAGTGGTACGGTGGCCGGGGAGCTGTTTTTT. This sequence encodes CASGTVAGELFF. The chain employs TRBV12-5 and TRBJ2-2; no definite D call. This CDR3 spans 12 amino acids. Trimming took off 5 bases at V and 6 bases at J, with 7 bases between the two ends. CDR1 and CDR2 from the germline V gene are LGHNT and FRNRAP.

The J gene is TRBJ2-1, the V gene TRBV6-1, with 7 bases that match TRBD2. This CDR3 has 14 amino acids. Germline-derived CDR1 and CDR2 are MNHNS and SASEGT. The V gene end was trimmed by 5 bases and the J gene end by 6 bases; junction bases not matched to a gene: 7. Written as DNA, the CDR3 is TGTGCCAGCAGTTGGGGGAGGGGAAGCAATGAGCAGTTCTTC. Translating gives CASSWGRGSNEQFF.

Here the CDR3 DNA reads TGTGCCAGCAGCCAGTTACAGGGGCCGCTTCGTGATTCTGAAGCTTTCTTT. It encodes CASSQLQGPLRDSEAFF. The chain is built from TRBV14 and TRBJ1-1; 7 bases fit TRBD1. CDR3 size: 17 residues. The V and J ends lost 3 bases and 6 bases, in that order; junction bases with no gene match: 16. From germline, CDR1 is SGHDN and CDR2 FVKESK.

This clone was counted only a few times. This chain links TRBV10-3 with TRBJ2-7; 7 nucleotides match TRBD1. The germline CDR1 and CDR2 sequences are ENHRY and SYGVKD. The CDR3 has 13 amino acids. The V segment lost 6 bases and the J segment 0 bases; nucleotides outside the gene matches: 2. CDR3 bases: TGTGCCATCAGGACAGGGCTCTCCTACGAGCAGTACTTC. Encoded protein: CAIRTGLSYEQYF.

The chain links TRBV28 to TRBJ1-1; no clear D gene. The germline V gene encodes CDR1 MDHEN and CDR2 SYDVKM. Trimming left V 2 bases short and J 0 bases short, with 4 bases between. This CDR3 spans 13 amino acids. CDR3 protein: CASSLIVNTEAFF. For the CDR3, the DNA is TGTGCCAGCAGTTTAATCGTGAACACTGAAGCTTTCTTT.

The sample holds one count of this clone. This rearrangement joins TRBV7-9 to TRBJ2-7; TRBD1 matches 8 bases. There are 15 residues in the CDR3. From germline, CDR1 is SEHNR and CDR2 FQNEAQ (reference sequence). V dropped 5 bases and J dropped 3; count of bases not matched to a gene: 9. CDR3 sequence reads: CASSNPIQGGYEQYF. DNA for the CDR3: TGTGCCAGCAGCAACCCAATACAGGGGGGCTACGAGCAGTACTTC. Together with reference TRBV7-9 and TRBJ2-7, the CDR3 gives the full variable domain: DTGVSQNPRHKITKRGQNVTFRCDPISEHNRLYWYRQTLGQGPEFLTYFQNEAQLEKSRLLSDRFSAERPKGSFSTLEIQRTEQGDSAMYLCASSNPIQGGYEQYFGPGTRLTVT.

This clone is a singleton in its sample. The chain joins TRBV7-6 to TRBJ2-1; 11 nucleotides match TRBD2. The CDR3 has 19 amino acids. The V segment lost 2 bases and the J segment 6 bases; nucleotides outside the gene matches: 15. Germline V gene data show CDR1 as SGHVS and CDR2 as FNYEAQ. DNA of the CDR3: TGTGCCAGCAGCTTAACAGTAGGAACTAGCGGGGGAGTGTTCAATGAGCAGTTCTTC. This encodes CASSLTVGTSGGVFNEQFF.

V gene TRBV27 combines with J gene TRBJ1-5, with D possibly being TRBD1 (6 bases). Germline V gene lookup returns CDR1 MNHEY and CDR2 SMNVEV (reference sequence). There are 12 residues in the CDR3. Trimming cost V 6 bases and J 6 bases, with 9 bases left between them. In DNA, the CDR3 is TGTGCCAGCAGACAGGGTGGTCAGCCCCAGCATTTT. This gives the protein CASRQGGQPQHF.

The chain combines TRBV7-8 with TRBJ1-2; 11 positions match TRBD1. V lost 2 bases, J lost 6 bases, and 8 bases stayed unmatched. The CDR3 consists of 16 residues. Germline CDR1 and CDR2: SGHVS and FQNEAQ. CDR3: CASSLRGQGAKNGYTF. The CDR3 DNA reads TGTGCCAGCAGCTTACGCGGACAGGGGGCTAAGAATGGCTACACCTTC.

The V call is TRBV7-9, the J call TRBJ2-2; 8 nucleotides line up with TRBD1. The germline V gene encodes CDR1 SEHNR and CDR2 FQNEAQ (reference sequence). After removal of 5 bases from V and 3 bases from J, the junction contained 5 bases not matched to a gene. This CDR3 contains 15 residues. The CDR3 sequence is CASSPGQGDTGELFF. CDR3 DNA sequence: TGTGCCAGCAGCCCCGGACAGGGAGACACCGGGGAGCTGTTTTTT.

The chain employs TRBV10-2 and TRBJ2-1; 8 bases line up with TRBD2. The V gene's germline CDR1 is WSHSY and CDR2 SAAADI. After removal of 9 bases from V and 2 bases from J, the junction contained 3 bases not matched to a gene. The length of the CDR3 is 13 residues. CDR3 sequence reads: CASRGGTYNEQFF. The CDR3 DNA reads as TGCGCCAGTCGGGGGGGCACCTACAATGAGCAGTTCTTC.

This chain links TRBV10-3 with TRBJ2-7, with D perhaps matching TRBD1 (5 bases). The CDR3 is 12 amino acids. Trimming shortened V by 6 bases and J by 4 bases, and 10 bases separated the two germline ends. Per germline, CDR1 ENHRY and CDR2 SYGVKD. Here the CDR3 reads CAIRSDSYEQYF. The DNA of the CDR3 is TGTGCCATCAGATCAGACAGTTACGAGCAGTACTTC.

This clone was counted a single time. V and J are TRBV29-1 and TRBJ2-3; 7 positions match TRBD1. This CDR3 has 13 amino acids. Trimming at V came to 6 bases and at J to 2 bases, leaving 5 bases not matched to a gene. Germline V gives CDR1 SQVTM, CDR2 ANQGSEA. CDR3: CSVEDRPTDTQYF. The DNA of the CDR3 is TGCAGCGTCGAGGACAGGCCCACAGATACGCAGTATTTT.